Sequencing of this TCR beta chain was carried out in a study of OX40 agonist ivuxolimab in advanced cancers. Study-level background: In this trial design, patients received ivuxolimab intravenously at 0.01 to 10 mg/kg every 2 weeks. Two cutaneous melanoma patients and one hepatocellular carcinoma patient, three in all, had partial responses.

In germline, CDR1 is MNHEY, CDR2 SVGAGI. V shed 5 bases and J 3 bases; nucleotides not matched to a gene: 6. This CDR3 comprises 15 residues. Enrollment shut out patients with autoimmune disease history or systemic immunosuppression. Assay: immunoSEQ multiplex PCR; the TCRdb copy retains only in-frame clones and omits some. The sample yields around 24,000 clones, about 83% seen once. This clone was observed a single time. This sequence was found in an adult with an advanced solid tumor such as melanoma, head and neck, liver or kidney cancer. Sequenced here: CD4+ or CD8+ T cells sorted from blood, sampled in a trial of the OX40 agonist ivuxolimab. The chain recombines TRBV6-5 with TRBJ2-3; 9 nucleotides line up with TRBD1. The CDR3 reads CASSNLGTGTDTQYF. The DNA of the CDR3 is TGTGCCAGCAGTAACCTCGGGACAGGGACAGATACGCAGTATTTT.